This T cell receptor (beta chain) was recovered during a study of blood T cell repertoires in COVID-19. On the study more broadly: Material from acute and convalescent COVID-19 was sourced from the United States, Italy and Spain. T cells, B-cell-depleted T cells, or PBMCs supplied cDNA or gDNA.

Assay used: immunoSEQ multiplex PCR; TCRdb lists only in-frame clones, some missing. The data show around 130,000 clones, approximately 88% seen once. With V trimmed by 4 bases and J by 5 bases, 10 bases remained unmatched. The CDR3 consists of 16 residues. The V gene's germline CDR1 is LGHDT and CDR2 YNNKEL (reference sequence). The TCR was taken from a woman aged 80 or over with acute or convalescent COVID-19. Sequencing input: peripheral blood. V gene TRBV3-1 (or the pseudogene TRBV3-2) combines with J gene TRBJ2-1; 8 nucleotides agree with TRBD2. The DNA of the CDR3 is TGTGCCAGCAGCCGTCGAGAACTAGCGGATAACAATGAGCAGTTCTTC. Translation gives CASSRRELADNNEQFF.